These 14 T cell receptor beta chains were all obtained from the same sample, sequenced in a study of cytomegalovirus exposure and HLA in healthy donors (dated by TCRdb to 2015 to 2018). Library preparation was by the immunoSEQ multiplex PCR assay. For the multiplex PCR, a mixture combining 60 forward primers for TCR Vbeta segments and 13 reverse primers for TCR Jbeta segments was used. TCRdb holds this immuneACCESS table with in-frame rearrangements only. Some clones are missing; in checked studies, unresolved V genes explain under half, and the rest has no known cause. Present in this sample are about 170,000 clones, approximately 78% of which were seen just once. The top ten hold 2% to 2.5% of the sample. The sequenced material came from PBMCs. All receptors derive from a human donor in good health.

This rearrangement joins TRBV7-2 to TRBJ1-1, with D uncertain. This CDR3 is built from 13 residues. Trimming took off 1 base at V and 8 bases at J, with 11 bases between the two ends. Germline CDR1 is SGHTA and CDR2 is FQGNSA. The DNA for the CDR3 is TGTGCCAGCAGCTTAGGAGGGTTCGCAGAAGCTTTCTTT. The encoded protein is CASSLGGFAEAFF.

V gene TRBV29-1 combines with J gene TRBJ2-2; 10 bases map to TRBD2. Germline values: CDR1 SQVTM, CDR2 ANQGSEA. J gave up 1 base and V 5 bases, and 10 bases lay outside the gene matches. CDR3 length: 17 residues. The CDR3 DNA sequence: TGCAGCGTTCTATCGCGGAGCGGGGGGGTGAACACCGGGGAGCTGTTTTTT. Protein: CSVLSRSGGVNTGELFF.

The chain recombines TRBV2 with TRBJ1-5; 8 nucleotides line up with TRBD1. Germline V gene lookup returns CDR1 SNHLY and CDR2 FYNNEI. The length of the CDR3 is 15 residues. V shed 0 bases and J 7 bases; nucleotides not matched to a gene: 5. CDR3 sequence: CASSEASGGRQPQHF. The DNA of the CDR3 is TGTGCCAGCAGTGAAGCGTCAGGGGGCCGACAGCCCCAGCATTTT. The full variable domain, completed using reference TRBV2 and TRBJ1-5, is EPEVTQTPSHQVTQMGQEVILRCVPISNHLYFYWYRQILGQKVEFLVSFYNNEISEKSEIFDDQFSVERPDGSNFTLKIRSTKLEDSAMYFCASSEASGGRQPQHFGDGTRLSIL.

The chain employs TRBV10-3 and TRBJ1-5; maybe TRBD1 (5 bases). The CDR3 is made up of 13 amino acids. The germline V gene has CDR1 ENHRY and CDR2 SYGVKD. V lost 9 bases to trimming and J lost 5 bases, with 14 bases between them. CDR3 sequence: CAIRGEGDQPQHF. Here the CDR3 DNA reads TGTGCCATTCGAGGGGAGGGCGATCAGCCCCAGCATTTT.

The chain combines TRBV10-2 with TRBJ2-1; D uncertain. The germline V gene encodes CDR1 WSHSY and CDR2 SAAADI. CDR3 length: 15 amino acids. Trimming cost V 3 bases and J 2 bases, with 11 bases left between them. The CDR3 DNA follows: TGCGCCAGCAGTGATGTATGGCGGACCTACAATGAGCAGTTCTTC. It yields the protein CASSDVWRTYNEQFF.

The chain links TRBV7-2 to TRBJ2-3; 7 bases are a match to TRBD2. V dropped 5 bases and J dropped 9; count of bases not matched to a gene: 2. The CDR3 is 11 amino acids. The germline V gene encodes CDR1 SGHTA and CDR2 FQGNSA. The CDR3 spells CASSPGGTQYF. DNA of the CDR3: TGTGCCAGCAGCCCGGGGGGAACGCAGTATTTT.

The genes are TRBV30 and TRBJ1-5, with 8 positions matching TRBD1. Per germline, CDR1 GTSNPN and CDR2 SVGIG (reference sequence). The CDR3 covers 12 residues. Trimming at V came to 3 bases and at J to 6 bases, leaving 1 base not matched to a gene. The CDR3 protein is CAWSTGGQPQHF. The DNA for the CDR3 is TGTGCCTGGAGCACAGGGGGTCAGCCCCAGCATTTT. Looking up the rest from reference TRBV30 and TRBJ1-5 gives the full variable domain: SQTIHQWPATLVQPVGSPLSLECTVEGTSNPNLYWYRQAAGRGLQLLFYSVGIGQISSEVPQNLSASRPQDRQFILSSKKLLLSDSGFYLCAWSTGGQPQHFGDGTRLSIL.

The rearrangement joins TRBV5-6 to TRBJ1-1; 9 bases fit TRBD1. The CDR3 totals 14 residues. Germline lookup yields CDR1 SGHDT and CDR2 YYEEEE. V shed 0 bases and J 7 bases; nucleotides not matched to a gene: 4. The CDR3 region has the DNA TGTGCCAGCAGCTTGGGACAGGGGGACTATGAAGCTTTCTTT. It encodes CASSLGQGDYEAFF.

V gene TRBV30 combines with J gene TRBJ1-6; no definite D call. Per the germline V gene, CDR1 is GTSNPN and CDR2 is SVGIG (reference sequence). The V end was cut by 8 bases, the J end by 10 bases, with 6 bases between. The CDR3 consists of 9 residues. The chain's CDR3 is CASGSPLHF. The DNA of the CDR3 is TGTGCCAGCGGGTCACCCCTCCACTTT.

This clone was seen a single time. The chain couples TRBV4-3 to TRBJ2-3, with TRBD1 as a possible D gene (7 bases). Germline loops: CDR1 LGHNA, CDR2 YSLEER. This CDR3 spans 15 amino acids. Trimming left V 4 bases short and J 3 bases short, with 14 bases between. The CDR3 loop is CASSPDRDFTDTQYF. The CDR3 bases are TGCGCCAGCAGCCCCGACAGGGACTTTACAGATACGCAGTATTTT.

The table lists this clone with a few counts. This chain joins TRBV9 and TRBJ1-5; D is ambiguous. CDR1 is SGDLS and CDR2 is YYNGEE in the germline V gene. This CDR3 is built from 13 residues. V was cut by 0 bases and J by 9 bases, with 10 bases left in between. CDR3 nucleotides: TGTGCCAGCAGCGTAGTTGAGGGTGCGCCCCAGCATTTT. Encoded protein: CASSVVEGAPQHF.

The rearrangement joins TRBV5-4 to TRBJ2-7, with 8 bases matching TRBD2. This CDR3 is built from 13 residues. Germline V gene sequence: CDR1 SGHNT, CDR2 YYREEE (reference sequence). In DNA, the CDR3 is TGTGCATGGAGGACGGGGGGGCCTTACGAGCAGTACTTC. This encodes CAWRTGGPYEQYF.

In this sample, this clone turned up a few times. The chain carries TRBV2 and TRBJ2-7, with D possibly TRBD2 on 5 matching bases. The CDR3 loop spans 12 amino acids. Germline loops: CDR1 SNHLY, CDR2 FYNNEI. Trimming removed 6 bases at V and 5 bases at J, with 11 bases between. CDR3: CASSDLGDEQYF. Here the CDR3 DNA reads TGTGCCAGCAGCGACCTCGGGGACGAGCAGTACTTC.

A single count supports this clone. The chain has TRBV2 and TRBJ2-4; 8 positions match TRBD1. Germline CDR1 reads SNHLY; CDR2 reads FYNNEI. The length of the CDR3 is 14 residues. Unmatched junction bases numbered 4, after V lost 5 bases and J lost 4 bases. The CDR3 coding sequence is TGTGCCAGCAGTCCCGGGACAGGTAAAAACATTCAGTACTTC. Protein product: CASSPGTGKNIQYF. Complete variable domain (other parts from reference TRBV2 and TRBJ2-4): EPEVTQTPSHQVTQMGQEVILRCVPISNHLYFYWYRQILGQKVEFLVSFYNNEISEKSEIFDDQFSVERPDGSNFTLKIRSTKLEDSAMYFCASSPGTGKNIQYFGAGTRLSVL.